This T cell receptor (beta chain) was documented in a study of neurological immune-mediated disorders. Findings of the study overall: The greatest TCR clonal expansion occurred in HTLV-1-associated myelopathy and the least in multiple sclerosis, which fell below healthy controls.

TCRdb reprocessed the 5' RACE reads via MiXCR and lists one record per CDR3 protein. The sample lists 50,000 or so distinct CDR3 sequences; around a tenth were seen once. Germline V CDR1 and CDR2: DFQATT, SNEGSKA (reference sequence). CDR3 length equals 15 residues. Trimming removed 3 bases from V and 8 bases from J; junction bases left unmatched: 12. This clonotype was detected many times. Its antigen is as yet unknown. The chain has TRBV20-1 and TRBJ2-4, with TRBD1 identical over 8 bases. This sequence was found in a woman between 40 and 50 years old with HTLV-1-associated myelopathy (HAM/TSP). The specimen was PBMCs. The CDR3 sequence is CSARPETGVGDIQYF. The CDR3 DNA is TGCAGTGCTAGGCCAGAGACAGGGGTAGGGGACATTCAGTACTTC.